The next 30 T cell receptor beta chains were all read from a single sample in a study of CD8 T cells in Susac syndrome. Reverse transcription of roughly 0.45 to 1 ug RNA was carried out with random hexamers. TCRdb used MiXCR to reprocess the immunoSEQ multiplex PCR reads, holding one entry per CDR3 protein. The sample records about 210,000 distinct CDR3 sequences, roughly 93% being singletons. The source material was CD4+ T cells from PBMCs. These receptors all stem from a human donor with Susac syndrome.

CDR3 sequence (DNA): TGTGCCAGCAGCTTAGGGACAGGGCTCAACTATGGCTACACCTTC. Its protein is CASSLGTGLNYGYTF. The genes are TRBV7-2 and TRBJ1-2; 8 nucleotides match TRBD1. Trimming at V came to 1 base and at J to 2 bases, leaving 3 bases not matched to a gene. Germline CDR1 and CDR2: SGHTA and FQGNSA. The CDR3 totals 15 residues.

This chain joins TRBV19 and TRBJ2-7, with D tentatively TRBD1 (5 bases). Germline V lookup: CDR1 LNHDA, CDR2 SQIVND (reference sequence). The CDR3 runs to 14 residues. The V end lost 3 bases, the J end lost 0 bases, and 9 bases lay between the germline ends. The CDR3 spells CASSIRGASYEQYF. CDR3 DNA sequence: TGTGCCAGTAGTATTAGGGGCGCCTCCTACGAGCAGTACTTC.

The DNA of the CDR3 is TGCGCCAGCTGTCCAGGGGACCTATCCTACAATGAGCAGTTCTTC. Translating gives CASCPGDLSYNEQFF. V gene TRBV5-1 combines with J gene TRBJ2-1, with D possibly TRBD1 on 6 matching bases. The CDR3 runs 15 residues. V was trimmed by 7 bases and J by 1 base, leaving 15 bases between them. Germline CDR1 is SGHRS and CDR2 is YFSETQ.

V is TRBV5-1 and J is TRBJ1-1; a possible D gene is TRBD1 (6 bases). The ends were cut back, 4 bases at V and 6 bases at J, with 13 bases in the middle. This CDR3 region has 13 residues. Germline CDR1 reads SGHRS; CDR2 reads YFSETQ. The DNA for the CDR3 is TGCGCCAGCAGCCTGAACAGGGAAGCTGAAGCTTTCTTT. Its translation is CASSLNREAEAFF.

The chain joins TRBV7-2 to TRBJ1-1, with a possible D match to TRBD1 (6 bases). The CDR3 extends over 12 amino acids. V lost 5 bases and J lost 7, with 11 bases in between. Looked up from germline, CDR1 is SGHTA and CDR2 is FQGNSA. The CDR3, as DNA: TGTGCCAGCAGCCCGTGGACAGTTGAAGCTTTCTTT. Residues: CASSPWTVEAFF.

This chain connects TRBV24-1 to TRBJ2-2, with D maybe TRBD1 (5 bases). V gave up 4 bases and J gave up 1 base, with 9 bases separating them. CDR1 is KGHDR and CDR2 is SFDVKD in the germline V gene. CDR3 length: 15 residues. The CDR3 loop reads CATSDPTGNTGELFF. The CDR3 coding sequence is TGTGCCACCAGTGACCCTACAGGGAACACCGGGGAGCTGTTTTTT.

This clonotype was seen only a few times. The gene calls are TRBV12-3 or TRBV12-4 and TRBJ1-2; weak D call: TRBD1 (5 bases). V was trimmed by 3 bases and J by 4 bases, leaving 6 bases between them. The CDR3 loop spans 12 amino acids. CDR3 residues: CASSLRGYGYTF. The CDR3, as DNA: TGTGCCAGCAGTTTGAGGGGCTATGGCTACACCTTC.

The chain employs TRBV27 and TRBJ1-5, with 8 bases fitting TRBD1. J gave up 4 bases and V 4 bases, and 3 bases lay outside the gene matches. There are 14 residues in the CDR3. Germline V lookup: CDR1 MNHEY, CDR2 SMNVEV (reference sequence). The CDR3 loop is CASSSDRGNQPQHF. The DNA for the CDR3 is TGTGCCAGCAGTTCCGACAGGGGTAATCAGCCCCAGCATTTT.

J is TRBJ1-5 and V is TRBV28; 7 nucleotides align to TRBD1. The CDR3 runs to 13 residues. V was pared by 6 bases and J by 9 bases, with 8 bases of the junction left unmatched. Germline CDR1 reads MDHEN; CDR2 reads SYDVKM. The CDR3 DNA reads TGTGCCAGCAGCTCAACACAGGGGAGGCCCCAGCATTTT. This translates into CASSSTQGRPQHF.

The chain has TRBV18 and TRBJ1-2; D not resolved. Germline values: CDR1 KGHSH, CDR2 LQKENI. This CDR3 contains 12 residues. The V and J ends lost 0 bases and 8 bases respectively, with 7 bases between them. CDR3 nucleotides: TGTGCCAGCTCACCACCGGAAGGGGGCTACACCTTC. Translating gives CASSPPEGGYTF.

The chain carries TRBV5-1 and TRBJ2-7; D is undetermined. Germline V gives CDR1 SGHRS, CDR2 YFSETQ. The CDR3 is 13 amino acids. Trimming pared 0 bases from V and 3 bases from J, leaving 7 bases between. CDR3: CASSLASNYEQYF. CDR3 bases: TGCGCCAGCAGCTTGGCTTCCAACTACGAGCAGTACTTC. Complete variable domain (other parts from reference TRBV5-1 and TRBJ2-7): KAGVTQTPRYLIKTRGQQVTLSCSPISGHRSVSWYQQTPGQGLQFLFEYFSETQRNKGNFPGRFSGRQFSNSRSEMNVSTLELGDSALYLCASSLASNYEQYFGPGTRLTVT.

J is TRBJ1-5 and V is TRBV9, with 7 bases that match TRBD1. CDR1 is SGDLS, CDR2 YYNGEE, per germline. J lost 5 bases, V lost 0 bases, and 5 bases had no gene match. The CDR3 contains 15 residues. The DNA for the CDR3 is TGTGCCAGCAGCGTAGGAGGGGGCCGGGATCAGCCCCAGCATTTT. Amino acid sequence: CASSVGGGRDQPQHF.

DNA for the CDR3: TGCAGTGCTAGATTTTCGGGGGGCCTGAACACTGAAGCTTTCTTT. Its translation: CSARFSGGLNTEAFF. The chain links TRBV20-1 to TRBJ1-1; weak D call: TRBD1 (6 bases). This CDR3 has 15 amino acids. V shed 2 bases and J shed 0 bases, with 13 bases lying between them. Germline-derived CDR1 and CDR2 are DFQATT and SNEGSKA (reference sequence).

The V and J genes are TRBV7-2 and TRBJ2-3; 11 nucleotides agree with TRBD2. The CDR3 is 16 amino acids. Losses at the gene ends were 6 bases for V and 4 bases for J; bases not matched to a gene: 9. CDR1 is SGHTA, CDR2 FQGNSA, per germline. CDR3 in amino acids: CASSLVAGGPSDTQYF. CDR3 nucleotide sequence: TGTGCCAGCAGTCTCGTAGCGGGGGGGCCCTCAGATACGCAGTATTTT.

The DNA for the CDR3 is TGTGCCAGCTCTGTCGGGGGCAACAATGAGCAGTTCTTC. Translating it yields CASSVGGNNEQFF. The genes are TRBV7-9 and TRBJ2-1, with D perhaps given as TRBD1 or TRBD2 (6 bases each). In germline, CDR1 is SEHNR, CDR2 FQNEAQ (reference sequence). This CDR3 region has 13 residues. Trimming pared 8 bases from V and 5 bases from J, leaving 13 bases between.

The chain joins TRBV6-5 to TRBJ1-6; D uncertain. This CDR3 contains 13 residues. Trimming took off 6 bases at V and 8 bases at J, with 11 bases between the two ends. Germline loops: CDR1 MNHEY, CDR2 SVGAGI. CDR3 sequence: CASSEASYSPLHF. CDR3 in DNA: TGTGCCAGCAGCGAGGCGAGCTATTCACCCCTCCACTTT.

This chain connects TRBV29-1 to TRBJ2-3, with 11 bases matching TRBD2. Looked up from germline, CDR1 is SQVTM and CDR2 is ANQGSEA. V shed 7 bases, J shed 4 bases, and the junction held 10 bases outside the gene matches. CDR3 size: 15 residues. CDR3 nucleotide sequence: TGCAGCGGGAGGGGACCTAGCGGGGGGTCAGATACGCAGTATTTT. This translates into CSGRGPSGGSDTQYF.

In nucleotides, the CDR3 is TGCAGTGCTAGAGATCCCCTAGCGGGGGGCCAAGAGACCCAGTACTTC. Its translation is CSARDPLAGGQETQYF. This chain links TRBV20-1 with TRBJ2-5; TRBD2 matches 11 bases. V was pared by 0 bases and J by 1 base, with 4 bases of the junction left unmatched. The V gene's germline CDR1 is DFQATT and CDR2 SNEGSKA (reference sequence). The CDR3 contains 16 residues.

This chain links TRBV21-1 with TRBJ1-2; the table's D call, TRBD1, has no DNA check behind it. TRBV21-1 is listed as a pseudogene. CDR3 length equals 15 residues. CDR3 protein: CASSKYSDRLYGYTF. The CDR3 DNA is TGTGCCAGCAGCAAATATTCGGACAGGCTCTATGGCTACACCTTC.

The chain carries TRBV2 and TRBJ2-3; D unclear. The CDR3 totals 13 residues. V was pared by 5 bases and J by 6 bases, with 12 bases between. From germline, CDR1 is SNHLY and CDR2 FYNNEI. CDR3 sequence reads: CASSLDHLDTQYF. The CDR3 bases are TGTGCCAGCAGTCTGGACCATCTGGATACGCAGTATTTT.

The V gene is TRBV15, the J gene TRBJ2-1; 9 nucleotides line up with TRBD2. CDR1 is LNHNV, CDR2 YYDKDF, per germline (reference sequence). The V gene end was trimmed by 0 bases and the J gene end by 9 bases; junction bases not matched to a gene: 6. The CDR3 is made up of 15 amino acids. CDR3 in DNA: TGTGCCACCAGCAGAGATGCTAGCGGGGCCGGTGAGCAGTTCTTC. Its translation is CATSRDASGAGEQFF.

This chain uses TRBV27 with TRBJ2-7; D unclear. The germline V gene has CDR1 MNHEY and CDR2 SMNVEV (reference sequence). CDR3 size: 18 residues. The ends were cut back, 6 bases at V and 1 base at J, with 25 bases in the middle. The CDR3 spells CASSLHGATRAGSYEQYF. For the CDR3, the DNA is TGTGCCAGCAGCTTGCACGGCGCAACTCGGGCCGGGTCCTACGAGCAGTACTTC.

The chain links TRBV20-1 to TRBJ2-1; 11 positions agree with TRBD2. The CDR3 is made up of 15 amino acids. Per the germline V gene, CDR1 is DFQATT and CDR2 is SNEGSKA (reference sequence). The V and J ends lost 4 bases and 4 bases, in that order; junction bases with no gene match: 6. The CDR3 DNA follows: TGCAGTGCTAATCGACTAGCGGGGTCTTACAATGAGCAGTTCTTC. Its translation: CSANRLAGSYNEQFF.

The rearrangement uses TRBV19 and TRBJ2-7, with D perhaps TRBD1 (6 bases). V was cut by 5 bases and J by 0 bases, with 14 bases left in between. The CDR3 spans 15 residues. The V gene's germline CDR1 is LNHDA and CDR2 SQIVND (reference sequence). CDR3 amino acids: CASSVSRGNSYEQYF. The DNA of the CDR3 is TGTGCCAGTAGTGTTAGCAGGGGTAACTCCTACGAGCAGTACTTC.

The rearrangement links TRBV27 to TRBJ1-2; D gene uncertain. The germline V and J ends were trimmed by 7 bases and 6 bases, with 12 bases remaining between them. Germline-derived CDR1 and CDR2 are MNHEY and SMNVEV (reference sequence). The CDR3 runs 12 residues. CDR3 sequence (DNA): TGTGCCAGCAAGCGGGAGCCCCATGGCTACACCTTC. It is translated as CASKREPHGYTF.

The rearrangement links TRBV3-1 to TRBJ1-6; D might be TRBD1 (5 bases). The CDR3 has 16 residues. Germline loops: CDR1 LGHDT, CDR2 YNNKEL (reference sequence). V was cut by 1 base and J by 10 bases, with 17 bases left in between. The CDR3 protein is CASSQGPGRLGSPLHF. CDR3 in DNA: TGTGCCAGCAGCCAAGGACCAGGGCGCTTGGGATCACCCCTCCACTTT. The complete variable domain, with remaining parts taken from reference TRBV3-1 and TRBJ1-6, reads DTAVSQTPKYLVTQMGNDKSIKCEQNLGHDTMYWYKQDSKKFLKIMFSYNNKELIINETVPNRFSPKSPDKAHLNLHINSLELGDSAVYFCASSQGPGRLGSPLHFGNGTRLTVT.

The genes are TRBV12-3 or TRBV12-4 and TRBJ1-2, with D uncertain. The CDR3 is made up of 14 amino acids. Trimming left V 6 bases short and J 1 base short, with 12 bases between. CDR3 amino acids: CASSSPGHNYGYTF. The CDR3 coding sequence is TGTGCCAGCAGCTCCCCAGGCCATAACTATGGCTACACCTTC.

The chain has TRBV28 and TRBJ2-2; TRBD1 might be the D (5 bases). Germline lookup yields CDR1 MDHEN and CDR2 SYDVKM. Trimming pared 3 bases from V and 4 bases from J, leaving 12 bases between. The CDR3 consists of 15 residues. CDR3 in amino acids: CASSFVRDGTGELFF. The DNA for the CDR3 is TGTGCCAGCAGTTTTGTCAGGGATGGCACCGGGGAGCTGTTTTTT.

V usage is TRBV5-1 and J usage is TRBJ1-1; 7 bases line up with TRBD1. The CDR3 spans 14 residues. The V and J ends lost 6 bases and 1 base, in that order; junction bases with no gene match: 6. Germline assignment: CDR1 SGHRS and CDR2 YFSETQ. The chain's CDR3 is CASTGGTPNTEAFF. The CDR3, as DNA: TGCGCCAGCACAGGGGGAACCCCGAACACTGAAGCTTTCTTT.

This chain links TRBV28 with TRBJ1-2; D remains ambiguous. Germline assignment: CDR1 MDHEN and CDR2 SYDVKM. The V and J ends lost 3 bases and 13 bases respectively, with 12 bases between them. The length of the CDR3 is 11 residues. The CDR3 sequence is CASSFGMAGTF. The CDR3 nucleotides read TGTGCCAGCAGTTTCGGGATGGCCGGCACCTTC.